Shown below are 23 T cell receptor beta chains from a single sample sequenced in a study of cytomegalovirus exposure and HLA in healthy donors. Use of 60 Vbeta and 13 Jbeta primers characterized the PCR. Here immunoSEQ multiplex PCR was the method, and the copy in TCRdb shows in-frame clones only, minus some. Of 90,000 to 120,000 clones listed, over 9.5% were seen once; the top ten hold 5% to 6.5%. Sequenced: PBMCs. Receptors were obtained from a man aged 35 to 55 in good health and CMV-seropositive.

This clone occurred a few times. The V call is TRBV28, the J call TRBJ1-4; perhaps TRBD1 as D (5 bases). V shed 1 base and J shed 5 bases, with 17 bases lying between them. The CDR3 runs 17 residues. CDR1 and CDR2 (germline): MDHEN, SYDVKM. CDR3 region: CASSLLGPQGRNEKLFF. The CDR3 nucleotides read TGTGCCAGCAGTTTATTGGGGCCCCAAGGAAGAAATGAAAAACTGTTTTTT.

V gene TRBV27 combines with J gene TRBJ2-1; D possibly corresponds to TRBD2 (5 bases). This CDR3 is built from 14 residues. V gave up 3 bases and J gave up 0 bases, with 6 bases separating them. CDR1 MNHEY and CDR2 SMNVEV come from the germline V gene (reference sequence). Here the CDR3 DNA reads TGTGCCAGCAGTTTCGGGGACTCCTACAATGAGCAGTTCTTC. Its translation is CASSFGDSYNEQFF.

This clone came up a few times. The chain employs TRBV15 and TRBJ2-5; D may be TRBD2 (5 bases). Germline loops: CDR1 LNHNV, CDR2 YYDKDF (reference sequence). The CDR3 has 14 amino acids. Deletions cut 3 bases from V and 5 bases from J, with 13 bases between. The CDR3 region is CATSSVRERETQYF. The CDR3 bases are TGTGCCACCAGCAGTGTAAGGGAGCGGGAGACCCAGTACTTC.

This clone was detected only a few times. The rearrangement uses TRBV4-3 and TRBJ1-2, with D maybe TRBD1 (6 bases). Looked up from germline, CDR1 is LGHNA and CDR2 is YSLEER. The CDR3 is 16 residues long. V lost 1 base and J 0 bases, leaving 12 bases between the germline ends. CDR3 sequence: CASSQAHTGPNYGYTF. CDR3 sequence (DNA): TGCGCCAGCAGCCAAGCCCACACAGGGCCTAACTATGGCTACACCTTC.

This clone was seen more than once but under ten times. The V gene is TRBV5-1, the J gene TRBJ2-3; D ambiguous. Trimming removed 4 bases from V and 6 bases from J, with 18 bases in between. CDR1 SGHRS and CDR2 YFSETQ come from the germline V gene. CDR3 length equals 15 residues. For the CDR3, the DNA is TGCGCCAGCAGCCCTAACCAGGTCTCCGAGGATACGCAGTATTTT. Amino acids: CASSPNQVSEDTQYF. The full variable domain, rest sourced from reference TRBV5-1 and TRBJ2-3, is KAGVTQTPRYLIKTRGQQVTLSCSPISGHRSVSWYQQTPGQGLQFLFEYFSETQRNKGNFPGRFSGRQFSNSRSEMNVSTLELGDSALYLCASSPNQVSEDTQYFGPGTRLTVL.

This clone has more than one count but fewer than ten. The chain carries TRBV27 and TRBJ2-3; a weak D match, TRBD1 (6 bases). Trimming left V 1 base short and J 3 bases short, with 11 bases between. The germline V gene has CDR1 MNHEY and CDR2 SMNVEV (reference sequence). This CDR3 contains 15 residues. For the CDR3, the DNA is TGTGCCAGCAGTTTATTAGACAGGCGAACAGATACGCAGTATTTT. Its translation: CASSLLDRRTDTQYF.

Here the CDR3 DNA reads TGTGCCAGCAGTATCCGGGACAGGAACAATGAGCAGTTCTTC. It is translated as CASSIRDRNNEQFF. This chain joins TRBV6-1 and TRBJ2-1; 8 bases align to TRBD1. The CDR3 extends over 14 amino acids. With 5 bases clipped from V and 5 bases from J, the junction kept 5 bases outside the gene matches. CDR1 is MNHNS, CDR2 SASEGT, per germline.

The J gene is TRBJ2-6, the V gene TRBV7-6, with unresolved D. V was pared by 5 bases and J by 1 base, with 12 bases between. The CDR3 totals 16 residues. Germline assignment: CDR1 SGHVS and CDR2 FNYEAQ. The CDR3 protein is CASSPLPVSGANVLTF. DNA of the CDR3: TGTGCCAGCAGCCCCCTTCCGGTGTCTGGGGCCAACGTCCTGACTTTC. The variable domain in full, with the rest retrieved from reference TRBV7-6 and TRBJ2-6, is GAGVSQSPRYKVTKRGQDVALRCDPISGHVSLYWYRQALGQGPEFLTYFNYEAQQDKSGLPNDRFSAERPEGSISTLTIQRTEQRDSAMYRCASSPLPVSGANVLTFGAGSRLTVL.

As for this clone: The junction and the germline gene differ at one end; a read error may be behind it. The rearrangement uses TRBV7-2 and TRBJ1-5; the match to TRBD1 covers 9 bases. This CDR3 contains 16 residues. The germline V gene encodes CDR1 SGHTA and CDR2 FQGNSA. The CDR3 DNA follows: TGTGCCAGCGGCTTAATGCAGGGACAGGGTAATCAGCCCCAGCATTTT. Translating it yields CASGLMQGQGNQPQHF.

CDR3 nucleotides: TGTGCCAGCAGCCAACAGGGGCTGGGCGGGGAGCTGTTTTTT. It translates to CASSQQGLGGELFF. This sequence joins TRBV27 and TRBJ2-2; TRBD1 matches at 7 bases. The V and J ends lost 6 bases and 7 bases, in that order; junction bases with no gene match: 8. The CDR3 consists of 14 residues. Germline values: CDR1 MNHEY, CDR2 SMNVEV (reference sequence).

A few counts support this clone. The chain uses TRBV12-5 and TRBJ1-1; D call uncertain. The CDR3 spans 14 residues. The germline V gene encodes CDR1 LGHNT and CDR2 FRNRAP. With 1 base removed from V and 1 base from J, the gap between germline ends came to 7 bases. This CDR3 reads CASGLGQTNTEAFF. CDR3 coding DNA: TGTGCTAGTGGTTTGGGACAAACGAACACTGAAGCTTTCTTT.

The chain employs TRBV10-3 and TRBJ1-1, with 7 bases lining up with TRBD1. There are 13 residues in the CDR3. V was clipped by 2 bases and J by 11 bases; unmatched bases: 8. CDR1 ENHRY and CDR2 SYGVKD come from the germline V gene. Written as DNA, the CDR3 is TGTGCCATCAGTGAGCCAGCGACAGGGAGTGCTTTCTTT. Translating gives CAISEPATGSAFF.

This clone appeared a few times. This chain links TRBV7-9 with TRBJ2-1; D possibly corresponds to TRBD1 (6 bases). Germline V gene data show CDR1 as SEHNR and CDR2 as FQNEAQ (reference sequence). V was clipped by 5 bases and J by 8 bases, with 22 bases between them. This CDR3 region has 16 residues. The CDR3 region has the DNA TGTGCCAGCAGCCCCCTGGGGGCCAGGCCCTTTTATGAGCAGTTCTTC. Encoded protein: CASSPLGARPFYEQFF.

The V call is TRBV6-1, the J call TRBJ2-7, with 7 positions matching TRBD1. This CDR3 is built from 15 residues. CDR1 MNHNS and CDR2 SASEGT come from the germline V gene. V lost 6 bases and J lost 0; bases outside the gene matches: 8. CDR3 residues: CASSREGDSSYEQYF. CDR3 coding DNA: TGTGCCAGCAGCCGAGAGGGGGACAGCTCCTACGAGCAGTACTTC.

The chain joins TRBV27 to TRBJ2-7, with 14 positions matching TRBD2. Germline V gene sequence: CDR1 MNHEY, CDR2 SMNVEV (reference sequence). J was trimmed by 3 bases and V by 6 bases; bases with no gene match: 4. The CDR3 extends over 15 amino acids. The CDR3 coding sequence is TGTGCCAGCAGCCACGGGACTAGCGGGAGCTACGAGCAGTACTTC. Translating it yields CASSHGTSGSYEQYF.

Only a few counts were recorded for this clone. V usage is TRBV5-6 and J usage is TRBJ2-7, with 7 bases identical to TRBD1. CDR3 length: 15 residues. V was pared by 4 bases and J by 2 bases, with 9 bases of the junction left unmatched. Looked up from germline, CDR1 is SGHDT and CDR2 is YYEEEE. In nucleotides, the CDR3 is TGTGCCAGCAGCCCGGAAGGGACAGTTGCCTACGAGCAGTACTTC. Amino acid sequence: CASSPEGTVAYEQYF.

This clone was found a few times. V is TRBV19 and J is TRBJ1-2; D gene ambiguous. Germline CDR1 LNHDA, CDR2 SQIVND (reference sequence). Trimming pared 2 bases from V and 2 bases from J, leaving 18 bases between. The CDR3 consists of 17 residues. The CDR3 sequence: CASSITAHVTGNYGYTF. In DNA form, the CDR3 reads TGTGCCAGTAGTATAACAGCCCATGTAACGGGGAACTATGGCTACACCTTC.

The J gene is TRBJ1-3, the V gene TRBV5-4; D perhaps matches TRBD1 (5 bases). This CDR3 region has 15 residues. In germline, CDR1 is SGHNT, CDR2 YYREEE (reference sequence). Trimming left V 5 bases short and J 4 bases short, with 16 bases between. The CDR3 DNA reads TGTGCCAGCAGTCCACGCGGGGGTTCCGGAAACACCATATATTTT. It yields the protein CASSPRGGSGNTIYF.

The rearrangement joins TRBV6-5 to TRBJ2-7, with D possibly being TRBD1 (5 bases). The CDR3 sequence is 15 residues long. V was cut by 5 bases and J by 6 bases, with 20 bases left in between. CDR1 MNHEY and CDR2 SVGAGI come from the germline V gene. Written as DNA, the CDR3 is TGTGCCAGCAGTCCACAGGAAGGACGGACATTCGAGCAGTACTTC. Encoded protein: CASSPQEGRTFEQYF.

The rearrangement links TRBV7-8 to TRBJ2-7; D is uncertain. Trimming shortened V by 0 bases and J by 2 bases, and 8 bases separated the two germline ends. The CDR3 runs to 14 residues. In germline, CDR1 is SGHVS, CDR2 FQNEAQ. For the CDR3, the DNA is TGTGCCAGCAGCTTAGCTGGGCTTACCTACGAGCAGTACTTC. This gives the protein CASSLAGLTYEQYF.

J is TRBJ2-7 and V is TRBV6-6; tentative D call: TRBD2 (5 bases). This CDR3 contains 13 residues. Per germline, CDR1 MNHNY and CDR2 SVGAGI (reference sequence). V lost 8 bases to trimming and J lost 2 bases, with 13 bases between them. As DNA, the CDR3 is TGTGCCAGCGGGAGTCGTACTACCTACGAGCAGTACTTC. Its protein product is CASGSRTTYEQYF.

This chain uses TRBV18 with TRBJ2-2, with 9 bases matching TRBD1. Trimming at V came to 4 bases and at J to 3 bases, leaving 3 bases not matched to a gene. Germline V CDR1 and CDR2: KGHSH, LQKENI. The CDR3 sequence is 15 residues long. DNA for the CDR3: TGTGCCAGCTCACGGCGACAGGGGGACACCGGGGAGCTGTTTTTT. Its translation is CASSRRQGDTGELFF.

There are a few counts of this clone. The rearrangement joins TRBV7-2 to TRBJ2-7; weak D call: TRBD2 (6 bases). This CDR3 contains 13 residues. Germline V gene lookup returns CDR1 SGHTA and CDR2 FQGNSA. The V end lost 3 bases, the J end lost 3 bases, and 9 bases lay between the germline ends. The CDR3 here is CASSFFGGYEQYF. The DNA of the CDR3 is TGTGCCAGCAGCTTTTTCGGGGGCTACGAGCAGTACTTC.